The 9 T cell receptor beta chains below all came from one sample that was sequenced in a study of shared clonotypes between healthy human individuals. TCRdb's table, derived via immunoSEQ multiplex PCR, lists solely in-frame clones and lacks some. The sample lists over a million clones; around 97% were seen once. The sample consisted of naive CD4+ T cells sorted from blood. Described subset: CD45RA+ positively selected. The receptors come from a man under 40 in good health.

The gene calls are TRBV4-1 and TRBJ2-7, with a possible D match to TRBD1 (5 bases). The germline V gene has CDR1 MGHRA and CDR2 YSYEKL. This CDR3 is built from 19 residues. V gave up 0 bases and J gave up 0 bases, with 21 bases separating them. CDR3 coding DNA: TGCGCCAGCAGCCAAGAAAACTTTAATATACCAGGGCCCTCCTACGAGCAGTACTTC. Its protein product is CASSQENFNIPGPSYEQYF.

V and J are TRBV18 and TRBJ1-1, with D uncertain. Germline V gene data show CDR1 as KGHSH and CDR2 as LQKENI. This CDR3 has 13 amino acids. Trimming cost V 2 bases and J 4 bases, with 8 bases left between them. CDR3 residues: CASSPIISTEAFF. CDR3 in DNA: TGTGCCAGCTCACCAATCATTTCCACTGAAGCTTTCTTT.

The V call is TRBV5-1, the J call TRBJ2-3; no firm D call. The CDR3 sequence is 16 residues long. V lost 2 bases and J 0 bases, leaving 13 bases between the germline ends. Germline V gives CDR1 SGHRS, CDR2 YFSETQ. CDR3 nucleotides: TGCGCCAGCAGCTTTGGGATAGCAGCCAGCACAGATACGCAGTATTTT. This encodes CASSFGIAASTDTQYF.

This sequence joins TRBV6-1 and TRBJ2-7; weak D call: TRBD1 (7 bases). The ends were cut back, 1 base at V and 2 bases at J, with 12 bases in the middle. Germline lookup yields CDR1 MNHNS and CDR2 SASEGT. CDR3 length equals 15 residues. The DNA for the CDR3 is TGTGCCAGCAGTGAAGGTCAGGGGGGCACCTACGAGCAGTACTTC. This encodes CASSEGQGGTYEQYF.

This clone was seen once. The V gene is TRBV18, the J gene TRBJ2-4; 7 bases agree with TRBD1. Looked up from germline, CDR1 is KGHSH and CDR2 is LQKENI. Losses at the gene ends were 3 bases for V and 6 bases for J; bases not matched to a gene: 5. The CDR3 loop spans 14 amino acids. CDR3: CASSPDRDGNIQYF. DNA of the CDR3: TGTGCCAGCTCACCCGACAGGGATGGAAACATTCAGTACTTC.

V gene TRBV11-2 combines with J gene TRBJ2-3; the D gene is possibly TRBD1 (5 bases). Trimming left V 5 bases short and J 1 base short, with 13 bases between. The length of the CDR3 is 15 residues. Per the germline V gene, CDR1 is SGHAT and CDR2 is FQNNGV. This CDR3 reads CASSQDIRRTDTQYF. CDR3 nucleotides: TGTGCCAGCAGCCAGGACATTCGACGCACAGATACGCAGTATTTT.

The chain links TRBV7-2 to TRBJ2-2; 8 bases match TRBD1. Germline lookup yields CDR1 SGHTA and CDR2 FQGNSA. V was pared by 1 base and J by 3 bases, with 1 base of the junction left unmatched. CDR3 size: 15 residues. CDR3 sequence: CASSLGTGYTGELFF. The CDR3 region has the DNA TGTGCCAGCAGCTTAGGGACAGGGTACACCGGGGAGCTGTTTTTT.

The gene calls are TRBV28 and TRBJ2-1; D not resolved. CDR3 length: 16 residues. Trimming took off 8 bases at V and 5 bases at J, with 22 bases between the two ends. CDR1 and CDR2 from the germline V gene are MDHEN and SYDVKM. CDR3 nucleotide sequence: TGTGCCAGCTGTTGGGGAACCCGACTTCCAAACAATGAGCAGTTCTTC. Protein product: CASCWGTRLPNNEQFF.

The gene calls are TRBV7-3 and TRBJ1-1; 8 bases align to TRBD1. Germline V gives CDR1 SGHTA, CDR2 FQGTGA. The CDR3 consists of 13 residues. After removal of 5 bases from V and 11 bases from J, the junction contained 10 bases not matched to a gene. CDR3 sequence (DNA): TGTGCCAGCAGCCCTGGACAGGGAAGTAGGGCTTTCTTT. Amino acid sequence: CASSPGQGSRAFF.